Reported below is one T cell receptor beta chain. Its antigen is as yet unknown. This table comes from immunoSEQ multiplex PCR, and its TCRdb copy is limited to in-frame clones, with some not included. The sample comprises about 160,000 clones, more than 80% of which are singletons, and approximately 7.2% rests with the top ten. The sample comes from a study of T cell responses to AZD1222 COVID-19 vaccine. Regarding the study as a whole: Unmutated regions of variants are reportedly targeted by nearly half of spike-specific TCRs.

This CDR3 has 14 residues. Germline CDR1 reads SGHVS; CDR2 reads FNYEAQ. V shed 0 bases and J shed 7 bases, with 12 bases lying between them. The rearrangement joins TRBV7-6 to TRBJ1-1; TRBD1 is a possible D gene (5 bases). This material consisted of peripheral blood, taken on day 0 of AZD1222 vaccination. This clonotype originated in an adult in good health. DNA for the CDR3: TGTGCCAGCAGCTTAGCGGGGGGGATTGGTGAAGCTTTCTTT. Residues: CASSLAGGIGEAFF.